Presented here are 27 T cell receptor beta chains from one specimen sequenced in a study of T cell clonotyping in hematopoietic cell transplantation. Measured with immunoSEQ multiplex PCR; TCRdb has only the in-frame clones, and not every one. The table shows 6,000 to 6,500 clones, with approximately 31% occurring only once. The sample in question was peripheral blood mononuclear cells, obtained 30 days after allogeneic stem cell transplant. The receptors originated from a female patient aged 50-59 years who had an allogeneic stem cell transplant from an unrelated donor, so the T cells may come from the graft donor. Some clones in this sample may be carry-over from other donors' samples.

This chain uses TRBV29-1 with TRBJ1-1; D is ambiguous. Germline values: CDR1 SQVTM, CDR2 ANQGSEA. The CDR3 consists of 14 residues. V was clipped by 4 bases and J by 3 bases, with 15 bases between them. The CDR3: CSVALRSRDTEAFF. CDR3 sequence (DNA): TGCAGCGTTGCTCTTCGTTCTAGGGACACTGAAGCTTTCTTT.

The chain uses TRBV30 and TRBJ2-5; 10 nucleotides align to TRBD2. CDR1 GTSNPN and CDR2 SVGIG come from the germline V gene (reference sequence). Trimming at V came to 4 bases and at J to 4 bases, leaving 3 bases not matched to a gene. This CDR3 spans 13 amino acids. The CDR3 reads CAWTSGRRETQYF. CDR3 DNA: TGTGCCTGGACTAGCGGGAGAAGAGAGACCCAGTACTTC.

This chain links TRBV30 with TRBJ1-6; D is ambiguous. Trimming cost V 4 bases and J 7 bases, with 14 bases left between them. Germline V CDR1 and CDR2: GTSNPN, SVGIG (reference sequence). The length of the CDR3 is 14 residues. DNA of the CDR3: TGTGCCTGGACCTTGAACCTGGGGAATTCACCCCTCCACTTT. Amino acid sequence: CAWTLNLGNSPLHF.

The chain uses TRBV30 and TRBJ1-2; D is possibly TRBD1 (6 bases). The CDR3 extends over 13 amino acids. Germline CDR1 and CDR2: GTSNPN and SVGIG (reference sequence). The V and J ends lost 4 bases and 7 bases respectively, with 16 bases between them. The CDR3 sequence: CAWNIQGFSGYTF. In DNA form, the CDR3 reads TGTGCCTGGAATATACAGGGTTTCTCTGGCTACACCTTC. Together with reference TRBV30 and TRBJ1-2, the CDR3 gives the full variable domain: SQTIHQWPATLVQPVGSPLSLECTVEGTSNPNLYWYRQAAGRGLQLLFYSVGIGQISSEVPQNLSASRPQDRQFILSSKKLLLSDSGFYLCAWNIQGFSGYTFGSGTRLTVV.

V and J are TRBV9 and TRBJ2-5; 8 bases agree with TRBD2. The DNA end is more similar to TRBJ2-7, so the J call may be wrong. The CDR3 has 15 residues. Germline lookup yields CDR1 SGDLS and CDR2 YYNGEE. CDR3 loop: CASSPDSGTSYEQYF. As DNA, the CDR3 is TGTGCCAGCAGCCCCGATAGCGGGACCAGCTACGAGCAGTACTTC.

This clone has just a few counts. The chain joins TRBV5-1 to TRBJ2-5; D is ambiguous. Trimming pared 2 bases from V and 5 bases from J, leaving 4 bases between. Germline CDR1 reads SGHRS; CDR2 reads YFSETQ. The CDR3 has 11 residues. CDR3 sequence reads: CASSLDETQYF. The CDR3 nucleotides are TGCGCCAGCAGCTTAGATGAGACCCAGTACTTC.

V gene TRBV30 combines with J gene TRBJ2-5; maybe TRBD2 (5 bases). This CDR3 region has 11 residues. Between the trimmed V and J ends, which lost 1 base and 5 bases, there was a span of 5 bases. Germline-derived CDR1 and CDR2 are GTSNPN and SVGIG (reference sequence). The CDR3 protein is CAWSGGETQYF. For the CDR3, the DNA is TGTGCCTGGAGTGGAGGGGAGACCCAGTACTTC.

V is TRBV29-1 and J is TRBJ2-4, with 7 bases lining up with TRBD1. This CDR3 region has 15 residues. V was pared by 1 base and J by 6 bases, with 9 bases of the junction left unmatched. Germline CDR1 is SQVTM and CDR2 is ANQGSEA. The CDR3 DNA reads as TGCAGCGTTGAAGGATGGACAGGCGACTTAAACATTCAGTACTTC. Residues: CSVEGWTGDLNIQYF.

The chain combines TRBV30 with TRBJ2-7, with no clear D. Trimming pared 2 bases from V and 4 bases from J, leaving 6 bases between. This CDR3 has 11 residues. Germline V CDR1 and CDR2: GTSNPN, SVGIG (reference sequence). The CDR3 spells CAWSFPYEQYF. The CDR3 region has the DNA TGTGCCTGGAGTTTTCCTTACGAGCAGTACTTC.

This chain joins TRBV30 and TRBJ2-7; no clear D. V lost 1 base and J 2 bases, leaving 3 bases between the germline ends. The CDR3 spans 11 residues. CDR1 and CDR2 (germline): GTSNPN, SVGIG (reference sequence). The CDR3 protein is CAWSAAYEQYF. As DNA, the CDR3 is TGTGCCTGGAGTGCCGCCTACGAGCAGTACTTC.

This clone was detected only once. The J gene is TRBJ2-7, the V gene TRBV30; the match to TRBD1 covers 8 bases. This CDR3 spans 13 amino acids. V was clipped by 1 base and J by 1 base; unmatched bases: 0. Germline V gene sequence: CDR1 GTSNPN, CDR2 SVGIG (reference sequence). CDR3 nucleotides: TGTGCCTGGAGTGGACAGGGGTCCTACGAGCAGTACTTC. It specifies CAWSGQGSYEQYF.

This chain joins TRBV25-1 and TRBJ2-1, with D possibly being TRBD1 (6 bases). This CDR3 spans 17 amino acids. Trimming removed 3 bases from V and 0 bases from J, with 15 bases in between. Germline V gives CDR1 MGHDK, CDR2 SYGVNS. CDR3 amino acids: CASSDLGTSSSYNEQFF. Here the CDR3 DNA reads TGTGCCAGCAGTGATCTTGGGACATCGAGCTCCTACAATGAGCAGTTCTTC. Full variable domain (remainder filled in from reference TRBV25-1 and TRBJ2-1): EADIYQTPRYLVIGTGKKITLECSQTMGHDKMYWYQQDPGMELHLIHYSYGVNSTEKGDLSSESTVSRIRTEHFPLTLESARPSHTSQYLCASSDLGTSSSYNEQFFGPGTRLTVL.

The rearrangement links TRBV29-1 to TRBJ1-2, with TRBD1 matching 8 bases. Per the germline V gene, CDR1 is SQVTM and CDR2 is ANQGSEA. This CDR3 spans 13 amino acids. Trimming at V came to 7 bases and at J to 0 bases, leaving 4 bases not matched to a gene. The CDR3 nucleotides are TGCAGCGCAAGACAGGGGTCTAACTATGGCTACACCTTC. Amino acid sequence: CSARQGSNYGYTF.

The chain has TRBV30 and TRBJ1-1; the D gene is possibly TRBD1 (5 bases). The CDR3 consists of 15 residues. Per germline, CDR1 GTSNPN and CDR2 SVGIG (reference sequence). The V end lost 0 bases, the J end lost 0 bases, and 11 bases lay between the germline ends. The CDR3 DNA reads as TGTGCCTGGAGTGTCGGCACAGGTCTGAACACTGAAGCTTTCTTT. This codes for CAWSVGTGLNTEAFF.

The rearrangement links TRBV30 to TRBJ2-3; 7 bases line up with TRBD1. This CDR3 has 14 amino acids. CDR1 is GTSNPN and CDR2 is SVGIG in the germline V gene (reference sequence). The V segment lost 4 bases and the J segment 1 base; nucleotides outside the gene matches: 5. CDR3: CAWIGTGGTDTQYF. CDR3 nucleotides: TGTGCCTGGATAGGTACAGGGGGCACAGATACGCAGTATTTT.

CDR3: CACRGAYEQYF. The CDR3 DNA reads TGTGCCTGCAGGGGCGCCTACGAGCAGTACTTC. The rearrangement uses TRBV30 and TRBJ2-7, with D tentatively TRBD1 (6 bases). Trimming removed 6 bases at V and 2 bases at J, with 8 bases between. The CDR3 extends over 11 amino acids. Per the germline V gene, CDR1 is GTSNPN and CDR2 is SVGIG (reference sequence).

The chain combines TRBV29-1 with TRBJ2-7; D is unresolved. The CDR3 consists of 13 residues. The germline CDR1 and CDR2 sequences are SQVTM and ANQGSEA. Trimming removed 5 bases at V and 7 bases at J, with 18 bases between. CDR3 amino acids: CSVKPNPEREQYF. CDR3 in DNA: TGCAGCGTTAAACCGAACCCGGAGCGAGAGCAGTACTTC.

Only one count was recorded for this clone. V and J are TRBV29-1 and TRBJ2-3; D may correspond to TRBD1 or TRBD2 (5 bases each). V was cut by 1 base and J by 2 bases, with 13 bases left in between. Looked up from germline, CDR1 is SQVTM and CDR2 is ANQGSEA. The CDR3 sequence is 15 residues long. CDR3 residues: CSVEGGSGITDTQYF. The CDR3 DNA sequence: TGCAGCGTTGAAGGGGGCAGCGGAATCACAGATACGCAGTATTTT.

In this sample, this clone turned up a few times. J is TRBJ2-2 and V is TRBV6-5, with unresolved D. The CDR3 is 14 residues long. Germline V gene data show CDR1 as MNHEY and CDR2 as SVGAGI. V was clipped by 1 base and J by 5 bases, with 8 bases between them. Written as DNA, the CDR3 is TGTGCCAGCAGTTACTACTGGTTAACCGGGGAGCTGTTTTTT. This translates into CASSYYWLTGELFF.

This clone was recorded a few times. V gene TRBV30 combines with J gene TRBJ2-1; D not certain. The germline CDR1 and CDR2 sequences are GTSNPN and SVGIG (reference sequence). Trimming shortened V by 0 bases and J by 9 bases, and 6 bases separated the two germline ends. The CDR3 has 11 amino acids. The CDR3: CAWSVQLEQFF. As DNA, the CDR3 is TGTGCCTGGAGTGTACAGCTTGAGCAGTTCTTC.

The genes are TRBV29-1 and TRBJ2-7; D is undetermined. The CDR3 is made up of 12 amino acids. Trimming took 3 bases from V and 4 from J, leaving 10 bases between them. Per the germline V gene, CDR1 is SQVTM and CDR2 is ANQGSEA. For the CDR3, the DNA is TGCAGCGTTGATGGATTCGGTTACGAGCAGTACTTC. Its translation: CSVDGFGYEQYF.

The CDR3, as DNA: TGTGCCAGCAGCTTGGACAGGGGCTTAGCACCCCTCCACTTT. This translates into CASSLDRGLAPLHF. The rearrangement uses TRBV5-6 and TRBJ1-6; 7 bases are a match to TRBD1. Germline CDR1 and CDR2: SGHDT and YYEEEE. The junction had 5 bases not matched to a gene; V was cut back by 0 bases and J by 11 bases. The CDR3 is 14 residues long.

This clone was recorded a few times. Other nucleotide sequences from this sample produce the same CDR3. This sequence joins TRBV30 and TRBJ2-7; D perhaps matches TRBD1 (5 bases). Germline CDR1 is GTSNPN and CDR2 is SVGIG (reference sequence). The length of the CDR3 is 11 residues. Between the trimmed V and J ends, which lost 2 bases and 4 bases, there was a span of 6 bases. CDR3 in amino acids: CAWSRQYEQYF. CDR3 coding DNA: TGTGCCTGGAGTCGACAGTACGAGCAGTACTTC.

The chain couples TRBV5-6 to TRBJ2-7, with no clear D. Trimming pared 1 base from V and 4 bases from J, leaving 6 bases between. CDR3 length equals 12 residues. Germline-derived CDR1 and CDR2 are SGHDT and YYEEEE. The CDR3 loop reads CASSLFGYEQYF. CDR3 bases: TGTGCCAGCAGCTTGTTCGGGTACGAGCAGTACTTC. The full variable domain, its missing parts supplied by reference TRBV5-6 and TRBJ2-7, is DAGVTQSPTHLIKTRGQQVTLRCSPKSGHDTVSWYQQALGQGPQFIFQYYEEEERQRGNFPDRFSGHQFPNYSSELNVNALLLGDSALYLCASSLFGYEQYFGPGTRLTVT.

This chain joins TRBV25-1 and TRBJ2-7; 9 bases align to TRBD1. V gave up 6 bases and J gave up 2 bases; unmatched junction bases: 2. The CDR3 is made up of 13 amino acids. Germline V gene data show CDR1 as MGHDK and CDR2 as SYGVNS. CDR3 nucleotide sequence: TGTGCCAGCAGGACAGGGGGAACCTACGAGCAGTACTTC. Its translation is CASRTGGTYEQYF.

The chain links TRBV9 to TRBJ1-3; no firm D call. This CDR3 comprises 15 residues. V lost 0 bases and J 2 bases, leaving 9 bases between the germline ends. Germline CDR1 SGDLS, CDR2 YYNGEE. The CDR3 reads CASSVGPKPGNTIYF. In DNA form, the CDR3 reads TGTGCCAGCAGCGTAGGCCCTAAGCCTGGAAACACCATATATTTT.

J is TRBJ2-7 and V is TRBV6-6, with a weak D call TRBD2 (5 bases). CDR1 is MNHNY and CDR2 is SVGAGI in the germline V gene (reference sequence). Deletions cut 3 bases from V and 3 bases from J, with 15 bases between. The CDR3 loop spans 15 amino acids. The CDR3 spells CASSYSMVGGYEQYF. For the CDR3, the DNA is TGTGCCAGCAGTTATTCCATGGTAGGAGGCTACGAGCAGTACTTC.